Each of the 9 T cell receptor beta chains below was sequenced from the same sample in a study of blood T cell repertoires in COVID-19. Assay used: immunoSEQ multiplex PCR; TCRdb lists only in-frame clones, some missing. Of about 77,000 clones in the sample, approximately 89% were seen once. Sequenced input: peripheral blood. These receptors were collected from an elderly woman with acute or convalescent COVID-19.

V usage is TRBV5-6 and J usage is TRBJ1-2, with a possible D match to TRBD1 (6 bases). This CDR3 region has 14 residues. Germline lookup yields CDR1 SGHDT and CDR2 YYEEEE. The V end lost 2 bases, the J end lost 5 bases, and 13 bases lay between the germline ends. CDR3 in amino acids: CASSFGGLGYGYTF. The CDR3 DNA reads as TGTGCCAGCAGCTTCGGGGGGCTTGGGTATGGCTACACCTTC. Drawing the rest from reference TRBV5-6 and TRBJ1-2, the complete variable domain is DAGVTQSPTHLIKTRGQQVTLRCSPKSGHDTVSWYQQALGQGPQFIFQYYEEEERQRGNFPDRFSGHQFPNYSSELNVNALLLGDSALYLCASSFGGLGYGYTFGSGTRLTVV.

DNA for the CDR3: TGTGCCAGCACCTCTGGCGGGGGAGCCGGGGAGCTGTTTTTT. Translation gives CASTSGGGAGELFF. The chain joins TRBV7-2 to TRBJ2-2; 7 bases agree with TRBD2. The germline CDR1 and CDR2 sequences are SGHTA and FQGNSA. The CDR3 sequence is 14 residues long. With 7 bases clipped from V and 6 bases from J, the junction kept 8 bases outside the gene matches.

V is TRBV21-1 and J is TRBJ1-5; the tabulated D call, TRBD1, remains unverified against the DNA. TRBV21-1 is a listed pseudogene. The CDR3 loop spans 13 amino acids. As DNA, the CDR3 is TGTGCCAGTCTAAGGGGATGCAATCAGCCCCAGCATTTT. Amino acids: CASLRGCNQPQHF.

The rearrangement uses TRBV30 and TRBJ2-5; TRBD1 matches 7 bases. The junction had 2 bases not matched to a gene; V was cut back by 8 bases and J by 2 bases. Germline CDR1 is GTSNPN and CDR2 is SVGIG (reference sequence). The CDR3 has 11 residues. DNA for the CDR3: TGTGCCGGGACAGCGCAAGAGACCCAGTACTTC. Its protein is CAGTAQETQYF.

This chain joins TRBV4-3 and TRBJ1-2, with D possibly being TRBD1 (6 bases). Trimming shortened V by 4 bases and J by 6 bases, and 15 bases separated the two germline ends. CDR1 and CDR2 (germline): LGHNA, YSLEER. The length of the CDR3 is 14 residues. CDR3: CASSPWTEVDGYTF. Here the CDR3 DNA reads TGCGCCAGCAGCCCGTGGACAGAGGTGGATGGCTACACCTTC.

The chain combines TRBV7-8 with TRBJ1-2, with D maybe TRBD1 (6 bases). The CDR3 sequence is 14 residues long. V lost 6 bases and J 0 bases, leaving 11 bases between the germline ends. Germline CDR1 reads SGHVS; CDR2 reads FQNEAQ. CDR3: CASRPDRANYGYTF. CDR3 sequence (DNA): TGTGCCAGCAGACCGGACAGAGCTAACTATGGCTACACCTTC.

The chain recombines TRBV28 with TRBJ1-2, with 7 bases aligning to TRBD1. The V segment lost 3 bases and the J segment 3 bases; nucleotides outside the gene matches: 4. Germline V gene lookup returns CDR1 MDHEN and CDR2 SYDVKM. The CDR3 runs 14 residues. CDR3 DNA: TGTGCCAGCAGTTTCATGACAGGGTACTATGGCTACACCTTC. It codes for CASSFMTGYYGYTF.

The V gene is TRBV12-3 or TRBV12-4, the J gene TRBJ1-1; unclear D gene. Trimming cost V 9 bases and J 0 bases, with 11 bases left between them. The CDR3 contains 13 residues. The chain's CDR3 is CASHRGMNTEAFF. The CDR3 DNA is TGTGCCAGTCACCGAGGGATGAACACTGAAGCTTTCTTT.

The rearrangement uses TRBV18 and TRBJ2-1; a weak D match, TRBD2 (6 bases). V was clipped by 3 bases and J by 3 bases, with 9 bases between them. There are 14 residues in the CDR3. Germline-derived CDR1 and CDR2 are KGHSH and LQKENI. CDR3 sequence reads: CASSPLRDYNEQFF. The CDR3 nucleotides read TGTGCCAGCTCACCTTTGCGGGACTACAATGAGCAGTTCTTC.